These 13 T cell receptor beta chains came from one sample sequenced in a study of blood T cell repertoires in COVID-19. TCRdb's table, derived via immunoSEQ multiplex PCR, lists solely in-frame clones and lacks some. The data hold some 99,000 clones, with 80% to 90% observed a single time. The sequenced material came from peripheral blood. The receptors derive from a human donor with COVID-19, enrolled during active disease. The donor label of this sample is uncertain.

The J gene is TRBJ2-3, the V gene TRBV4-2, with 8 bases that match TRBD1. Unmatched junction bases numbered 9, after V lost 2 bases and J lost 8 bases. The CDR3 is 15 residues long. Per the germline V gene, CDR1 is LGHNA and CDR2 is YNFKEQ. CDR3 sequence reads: CASSQNSGGEGTQYF. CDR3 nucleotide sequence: TGTGCCAGCAGCCAAAACTCAGGGGGCGAAGGTACGCAGTATTTT.

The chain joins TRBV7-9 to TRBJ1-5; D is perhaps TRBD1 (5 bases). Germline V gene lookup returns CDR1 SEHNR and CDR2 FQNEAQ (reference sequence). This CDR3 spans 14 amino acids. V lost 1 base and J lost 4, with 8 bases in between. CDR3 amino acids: CASSLGSGNQPQHF. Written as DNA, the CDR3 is TGTGCCAGCAGCTTAGGCTCAGGGAATCAGCCCCAGCATTTT.

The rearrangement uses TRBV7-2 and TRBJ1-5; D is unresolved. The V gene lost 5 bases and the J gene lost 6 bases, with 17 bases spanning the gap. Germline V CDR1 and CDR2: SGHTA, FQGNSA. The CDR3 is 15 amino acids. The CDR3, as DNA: TGTGCCAGCAGCCATCATGTCGGGGAGGCTCAGCCCCAGCATTTT. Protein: CASSHHVGEAQPQHF. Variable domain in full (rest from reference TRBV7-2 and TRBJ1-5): GAGVSQSPSNKVTEKGKDVELRCDPISGHTALYWYRQSLGQGLEFLIYFQGNSAPDKSGLPSDRFSAERTGGSVSTLTIQRTQQEDSAVYLCASSHHVGEAQPQHFGDGTRLSIL.

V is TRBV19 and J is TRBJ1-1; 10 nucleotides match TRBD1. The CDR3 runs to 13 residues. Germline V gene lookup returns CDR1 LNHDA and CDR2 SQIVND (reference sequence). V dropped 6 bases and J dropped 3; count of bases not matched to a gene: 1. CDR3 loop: CASSGTGDTEAFF. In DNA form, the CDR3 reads TGTGCCAGTAGCGGGACAGGGGACACTGAAGCTTTCTTT. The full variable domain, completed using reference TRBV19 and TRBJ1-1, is DGGITQSPKYLFRKEGQNVTLSCEQNLNHDAMYWYRQDPGQGLRLIYYSQIVNDFQKGDIAEGYSVSREKKESFPLTVTSAQKNPTAFYLCASSGTGDTEAFFGQGTRLTVV.

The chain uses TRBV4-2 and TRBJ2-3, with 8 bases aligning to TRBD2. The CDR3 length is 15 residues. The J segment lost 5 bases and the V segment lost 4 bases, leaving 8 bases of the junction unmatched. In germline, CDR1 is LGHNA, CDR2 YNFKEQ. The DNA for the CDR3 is TGTGCCAGCAGCCCAGCGGGGGTCCTGGAAGATACGCAGTATTTT. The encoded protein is CASSPAGVLEDTQYF.

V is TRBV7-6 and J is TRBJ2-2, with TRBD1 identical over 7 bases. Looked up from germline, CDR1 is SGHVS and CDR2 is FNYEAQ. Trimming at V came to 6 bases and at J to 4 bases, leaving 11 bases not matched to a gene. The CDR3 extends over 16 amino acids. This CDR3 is CASRLGVRDSTGELFF. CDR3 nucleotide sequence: TGTGCCAGCAGGCTAGGGGTTCGGGACAGCACCGGGGAGCTGTTTTTT. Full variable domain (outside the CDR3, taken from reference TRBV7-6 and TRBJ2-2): GAGVSQSPRYKVTKRGQDVALRCDPISGHVSLYWYRQALGQGPEFLTYFNYEAQQDKSGLPNDRFSAERPEGSISTLTIQRTEQRDSAMYRCASRLGVRDSTGELFFGEGSRLTVL.

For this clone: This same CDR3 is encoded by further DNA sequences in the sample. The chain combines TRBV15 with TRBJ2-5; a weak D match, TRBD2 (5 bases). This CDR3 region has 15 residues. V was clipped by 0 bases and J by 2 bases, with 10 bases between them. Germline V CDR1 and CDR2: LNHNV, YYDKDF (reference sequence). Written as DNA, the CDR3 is TGTGCCACCAGCAGAGATCGCGGGTTTCAAGAGACCCAGTACTTC. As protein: CATSRDRGFQETQYF.

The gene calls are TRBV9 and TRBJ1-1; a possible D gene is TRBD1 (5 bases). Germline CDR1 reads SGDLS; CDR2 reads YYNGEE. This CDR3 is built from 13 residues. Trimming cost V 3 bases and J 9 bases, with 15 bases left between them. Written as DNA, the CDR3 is TGTGCCAGCAGCGCTTCGTCGGGACTCAAAGCTTTCTTT. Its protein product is CASSASSGLKAFF.

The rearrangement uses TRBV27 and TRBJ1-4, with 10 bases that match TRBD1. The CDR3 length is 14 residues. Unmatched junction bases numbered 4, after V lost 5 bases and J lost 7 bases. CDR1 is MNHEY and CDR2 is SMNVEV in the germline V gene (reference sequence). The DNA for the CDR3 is TGTGCCAGCAGTGGACGGGACAGGGGTGAAAAACTGTTTTTT. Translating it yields CASSGRDRGEKLFF.

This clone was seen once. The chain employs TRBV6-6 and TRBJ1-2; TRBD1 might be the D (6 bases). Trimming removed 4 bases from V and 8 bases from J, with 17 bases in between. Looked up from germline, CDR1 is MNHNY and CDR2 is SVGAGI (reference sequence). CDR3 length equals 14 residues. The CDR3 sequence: CASSSLGQLLGYTF. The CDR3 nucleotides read TGTGCCAGCAGTTCCCTCGGACAGCTATTGGGCTACACCTTC.

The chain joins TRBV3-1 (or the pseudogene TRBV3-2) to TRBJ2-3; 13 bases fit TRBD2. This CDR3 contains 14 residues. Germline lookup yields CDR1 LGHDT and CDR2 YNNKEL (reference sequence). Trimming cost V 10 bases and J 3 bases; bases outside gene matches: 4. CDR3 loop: CATGLAGETDTQYF. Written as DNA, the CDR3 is TGTGCCACCGGACTAGCGGGAGAAACAGATACGCAGTATTTT.

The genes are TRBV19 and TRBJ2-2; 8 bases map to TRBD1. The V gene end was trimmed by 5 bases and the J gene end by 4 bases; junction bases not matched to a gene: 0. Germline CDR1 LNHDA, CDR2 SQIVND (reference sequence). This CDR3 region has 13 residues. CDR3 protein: CASSGQGTGELFF. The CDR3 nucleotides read TGTGCCAGTAGTGGACAGGGCACCGGGGAGCTGTTTTTT.

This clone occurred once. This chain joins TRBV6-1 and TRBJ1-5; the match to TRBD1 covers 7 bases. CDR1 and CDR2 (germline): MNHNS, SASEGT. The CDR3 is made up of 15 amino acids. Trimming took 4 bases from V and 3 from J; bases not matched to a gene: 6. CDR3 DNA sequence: TGTGCCAGCAGTGGTCTCGGGACAGACAATCAGCCCCAGCATTTT. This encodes CASSGLGTDNQPQHF.